This TCR beta chain was retrieved from a study of prognosis after radiotherapy for stage I lung cancer. Across the whole study: While about 7 patients had squamous cell carcinoma tumors, the tumors of some twelve were adenocarcinoma.

In its sample, this clonotype was seen many times. This CDR3 contains 19 residues. Germline CDR1 reads SGHAT; CDR2 reads FQNNGV. J gave up 1 base and V 0 bases, and 12 bases lay outside the gene matches. The authors amplified TCR beta CDR3 from genomic DNA using two-round multiplex PCR. First-round PCR employed TRBV- and TRBJ-specific primers for each gene. TCRdb reprocessed the multiplex PCR reads with MiXCR, giving one entry per CDR3 protein. The sample consists of fewer than 20,000 distinct CDR3 sequences, around 42% of them appearing once. This rearrangement joins TRBV11-2 to TRBJ2-7; the match to TRBD2 covers 10 bases. This receptor was obtained from a donor aged 50 or older with non-small cell lung cancer. The sample was PBMCs, taken before or after stereotactic body radiation therapy (not recorded which). CDR3 loop: CASSLDSAIAGGQSYEQYF. CDR3 bases: TGTGCCAGCAGCTTAGATAGTGCGATAGCGGGAGGACAATCCTACGAGCAGTACTTC.